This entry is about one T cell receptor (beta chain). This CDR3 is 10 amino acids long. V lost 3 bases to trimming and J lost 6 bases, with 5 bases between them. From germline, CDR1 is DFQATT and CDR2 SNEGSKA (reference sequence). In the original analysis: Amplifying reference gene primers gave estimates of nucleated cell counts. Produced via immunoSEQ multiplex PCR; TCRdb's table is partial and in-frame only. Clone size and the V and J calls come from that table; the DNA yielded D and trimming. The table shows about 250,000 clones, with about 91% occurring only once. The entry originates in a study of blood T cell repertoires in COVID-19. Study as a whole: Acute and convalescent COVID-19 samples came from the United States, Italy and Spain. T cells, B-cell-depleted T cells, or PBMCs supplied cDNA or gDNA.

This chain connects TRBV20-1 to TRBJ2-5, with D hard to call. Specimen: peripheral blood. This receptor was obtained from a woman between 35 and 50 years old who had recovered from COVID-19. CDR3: CSASLKTQYF. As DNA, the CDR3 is TGCAGTGCTAGTCTAAAGACCCAGTACTTC.